The 20 T cell receptor beta chains below come from one sample, sequenced in a study of blood T cell repertoires in COVID-19. The data were produced by immunoSEQ multiplex PCR, yet TCRdb's version contains in-frame clones alone and is incomplete. The sample contains about 280,000 clones, approximately 80% of which appear only once. What was sequenced was PBMCs or T cells enriched from blood (not recorded which). These receptors originate from a man aged 35-49 years who had been exposed to COVID-19.

V gene TRBV7-6 combines with J gene TRBJ2-1, with 8 bases fitting TRBD2. With V trimmed by 5 bases and J by 10 bases, 7 bases remained unmatched. CDR3 length equals 13 residues. CDR1 is SGHVS and CDR2 is FNYEAQ in the germline V gene. CDR3 residues: CASSPAGAGEQFF. In nucleotides, the CDR3 is TGTGCCAGCAGCCCAGCGGGGGCGGGCGAGCAGTTCTTC.

This sequence joins TRBV12-3 or TRBV12-4 and TRBJ1-1; TRBD1 might be the D (5 bases). Trimming left V 3 bases short and J 6 bases short, with 8 bases between. The CDR3 length is 12 residues. The DNA for the CDR3 is TGTGCCAGCAGTTTTTCAGGGTCTGAAGCTTTCTTT. This translates into CASSFSGSEAFF.

CDR3 loop: CATSDVVEQETQYF. Written as DNA, the CDR3 is TGTGCCACCAGTGATGTGGTGGAGCAAGAGACCCAGTACTTC. V and J are TRBV24-1 and TRBJ2-5; no firm D call. CDR1 and CDR2 (germline): KGHDR, SFDVKD. The V and J ends lost 3 bases and 2 bases respectively, with 9 bases between them. The CDR3 has 14 amino acids.

The rearrangement joins TRBV11-3 to TRBJ1-1; a weak D match, TRBD1 (6 bases). The V and J ends lost 5 bases and 4 bases respectively, with 14 bases between them. Germline CDR1 and CDR2: SGHNT and YENEEA. The CDR3 loop spans 14 amino acids. In DNA, the CDR3 is TGTGCCAGCAGCCTCCTCCTCAGGGGCACTGAAGCTTTCTTT. This gives the protein CASSLLLRGTEAFF.

The chain couples TRBV7-9 to TRBJ2-6, with TRBD1 matching over 11 bases. Per germline, CDR1 SEHNR and CDR2 FQNEAQ (reference sequence). The CDR3 totals 11 residues. J lost 15 bases, V lost 6 bases, and 1 base had no gene match. The CDR3 DNA is TGTGCCAGCAGGGGACAGGGGGACCTGACTTTC. Translation gives CASRGQGDLTF.

The rearrangement links TRBV7-9 to TRBJ1-1, with 10 bases aligning to TRBD1. Trimming took 1 base from V and 3 from J; bases not matched to a gene: 5. This CDR3 has 16 amino acids. Per the germline V gene, CDR1 is SEHNR and CDR2 is FQNEAQ (reference sequence). CDR3 sequence reads: CASSLGTGTGDTEAFF. As DNA, the CDR3 is TGTGCCAGCAGCTTAGGCACCGGGACAGGGGACACTGAAGCTTTCTTT.

The rearrangement joins TRBV2 to TRBJ1-5, with 8 positions matching TRBD1. The CDR3 is 15 amino acids. With 1 base clipped from V and 7 bases from J, the junction kept 6 bases outside the gene matches. The V gene's germline CDR1 is SNHLY and CDR2 FYNNEI. The CDR3 spells CASSEGSRGHQPQHF. Here the CDR3 DNA reads TGTGCCAGCAGTGAAGGATCCAGGGGGCACCAGCCCCAGCATTTT.

On this clone itself: The identical CDR3 is also encoded by other nucleotide sequences in the sample. V usage is TRBV19 and J usage is TRBJ2-5, with 8 bases aligning to TRBD1. Germline lookup yields CDR1 LNHDA and CDR2 SQIVND (reference sequence). This CDR3 is 14 amino acids long. V shed 6 bases, J shed 5 bases, and the junction held 8 bases outside the gene matches. CDR3 protein: CASRDRGRGETQYF. CDR3 sequence (DNA): TGTGCCAGTAGAGACAGGGGACGCGGGGAGACCCAGTACTTC.

The rearrangement uses TRBV28 and TRBJ1-6; D remains unclear. Trimming cost V 8 bases and J 8 bases, with 19 bases left between them. CDR3 length: 15 residues. Germline lookup yields CDR1 MDHEN and CDR2 SYDVKM. Written as DNA, the CDR3 is TGTGCCAGCGATAACAACGAGGAAATGGATTCACCCCTCCACTTT. Encoded protein: CASDNNEEMDSPLHF.

This clone was observed a single time. The chain links TRBV18 to TRBJ2-1, with 7 bases lining up with TRBD2. CDR1 and CDR2 from the germline V gene are KGHSH and LQKENI. The V segment lost 1 base and the J segment 6 bases; nucleotides outside the gene matches: 6. This CDR3 is 15 amino acids long. The CDR3 here is CASSPRVGLINEQFF. The CDR3 region has the DNA TGTGCCAGCTCACCACGCGTGGGACTAATCAATGAGCAGTTCTTC. Combining the CDR3 with reference TRBV18 and TRBJ2-1 gives the whole variable domain NAGVMQNPRHLVRRRGQEARLRCSPMKGHSHVYWYRQLPEEGLKFMVYLQKENIIDESGMPKERFSAEFPKEGPSILRIQQVVRGDSAAYFCASSPRVGLINEQFFGPGTRLTVL.

The rearrangement joins TRBV9 to TRBJ2-3, with D maybe TRBD2 (5 bases). Deletions cut 5 bases from V and 3 bases from J, with 7 bases between. Germline V gives CDR1 SGDLS, CDR2 YYNGEE. This CDR3 has 12 amino acids. This CDR3 is CASRSGTDTQYF. Written as DNA, the CDR3 is TGTGCCAGCAGGAGCGGAACAGATACGCAGTATTTT.

The CDR3, as DNA: TGTGCCAGCACCCAATCAGGGTACGAGCAGTACTTC. The encoded protein is CASTQSGYEQYF. The chain joins TRBV5-5 to TRBJ2-7; D is possibly TRBD1 (5 bases). The length of the CDR3 is 12 residues. Trimming cost V 6 bases and J 4 bases, with 11 bases left between them. Per the germline V gene, CDR1 is SGHKS and CDR2 is YYEKEE (reference sequence). The variable domain in full, with the rest retrieved from reference TRBV5-5 and TRBJ2-7, is DAGVTQSPTHLIKTRGQQVTLRCSPISGHKSVSWYQQVLGQGPQFIFQYYEKEERGRGNFPDRFSARQFPNYSSELNVNALLLGDSALYLCASTQSGYEQYFGPGTRLTVT.

The chain recombines TRBV30 with TRBJ1-3, with unresolved D. The CDR3 loop spans 15 amino acids. Germline V lookup: CDR1 GTSNPN, CDR2 SVGIG (reference sequence). Trimming shortened V by 7 bases and J by 0 bases, and 16 bases separated the two germline ends. Written as DNA, the CDR3 is TGTGCCTACGGAGGGAGGTCCTACTCTGGAAACACCATATATTTT. Its protein is CAYGGRSYSGNTIYF.

The chain is built from TRBV19 and TRBJ1-3; no clear D. CDR1 and CDR2 (germline): LNHDA, SQIVND (reference sequence). The V end lost 9 bases, the J end lost 0 bases, and 9 bases lay between the germline ends. This CDR3 spans 13 amino acids. CDR3 amino acids: CASASTSGNTIYF. The DNA for the CDR3 is TGTGCCAGCGCGAGCACCTCTGGAAACACCATATATTTT.

V and J are TRBV19 and TRBJ1-6; a weak D match, TRBD1 (5 bases). The CDR3 spans 18 residues. Trimming removed 3 bases at V and 0 bases at J, with 15 bases between. Looked up from germline, CDR1 is LNHDA and CDR2 is SQIVND (reference sequence). Here the CDR3 reads CASSISLGAYSYNSPLHF. For the CDR3, the DNA is TGTGCCAGTAGTATTTCGTTAGGGGCCTACTCCTATAATTCACCCCTCCACTTT.

The V gene is TRBV24-1, the J gene TRBJ2-7; 9 bases map to TRBD1. This CDR3 has 15 residues. The germline CDR1 and CDR2 sequences are KGHDR and SFDVKD. The ends lost 3 bases at V and 4 bases at J; junction bases unmatched: 6. CDR3 in amino acids: CATSDHSDRGYEQYF. In nucleotides, the CDR3 is TGTGCCACCAGTGATCACTCGGACAGGGGTTACGAGCAGTACTTC.

The chain recombines TRBV5-1 with TRBJ2-3, with 9 bases that match TRBD2. The CDR3 has 15 amino acids. Trimming at V came to 4 bases and at J to 1 base, leaving 4 bases not matched to a gene. Germline assignment: CDR1 SGHRS and CDR2 YFSETQ. The CDR3 bases are TGCGCCAGCAGCAGATGGACTAGCGGCACAGATACGCAGTATTTT. The encoded protein is CASSRWTSGTDTQYF.

For this clone: The same CDR3 arises from other DNA sequences in this sample as well. The genes are TRBV9 and TRBJ2-1, with no clear D. Trimming took 0 bases from V and 7 from J, leaving 8 bases between them. From germline, CDR1 is SGDLS and CDR2 YYNGEE. The CDR3 consists of 13 residues. The CDR3 reads CASSVDPRNEQFF. For the CDR3, the DNA is TGTGCCAGCAGCGTAGACCCCCGGAATGAGCAGTTCTTC.

This sequence joins TRBV7-9 and TRBJ2-1; 9 bases line up with TRBD2. The germline V gene has CDR1 SEHNR and CDR2 FQNEAQ (reference sequence). The V segment lost 5 bases and the J segment 9 bases; nucleotides outside the gene matches: 8. This CDR3 region has 14 residues. For the CDR3, the DNA is TGTGCCAGCAGCCCTTCCGGGACTAGCCCTGAGCAGTTCTTC. It yields the protein CASSPSGTSPEQFF.

The chain employs TRBV29-1 and TRBJ2-1; no definite D call. The CDR3 runs 14 residues. From germline, CDR1 is SQVTM and CDR2 ANQGSEA. Trimming removed 5 bases from V and 0 bases from J, with 11 bases in between. The CDR3 nucleotides read TGCAGCGTTAGTTTCCGTAGCTCCTACAATGAGCAGTTCTTC. Residues: CSVSFRSSYNEQFF.